These 10 T cell receptor beta chains were sequenced from one sample in a study of Graves' ophthalmopathy and Graves' hyperthyroidism. RNA transcripts served as template for amplifying TCR beta CDR3 sequences. Amplification began with first-round RT-PCR using HTBI primers, then second-round multiplex PCR was performed. Each CDR3 protein gets one entry after TCRdb re-called the multiplex PCR reads with MiXCR. The sample includes over a million distinct CDR3 sequences, roughly two fifths of them seen just once. The source material was peripheral blood or thyroid tissue (not recorded which). The source of these receptors is an adult man with Graves' hyperthyroidism.

The sample holds a few counts of this clonotype. This chain uses TRBV6-5 with TRBJ1-5, with D perhaps matching TRBD1 (5 bases). This CDR3 has 15 residues. From germline, CDR1 is MNHEY and CDR2 SVGAGI. V shed 6 bases and J shed 2 bases, with 14 bases lying between them. The CDR3 DNA follows: TGTGCCAGCAGGCCGATGACACAGGGCAATCAGCCCCAGCATTTT. It specifies CASRPMTQGNQPQHF.

This clonotype was seen repeatedly, ten times or more. The V and J genes are TRBV2 and TRBJ2-2, with 9 positions matching TRBD1. This CDR3 region has 16 residues. Germline CDR1 reads SNHLY; CDR2 reads FYNNEI. J was trimmed by 7 bases and V by 0 bases; bases with no gene match: 6. The CDR3 reads CASSEAGTGWIGELFF. For the CDR3, the DNA is TGTGCCAGCAGTGAAGCCGGGACAGGGTGGATCGGGGAGCTGTTTTTT.

Points on this clonotype: This clone may be a read error of a much larger clone one base away. The chain combines TRBV12-3 or TRBV12-4 with TRBJ1-5, with 7 bases identical to TRBD1. The CDR3 length is 14 residues. The CDR3 sequence: CASFDGTANQLQHF. For the CDR3, the DNA is TGTGCCAGCTTCGACGGGACAGCCAATCAGCTCCAGCATTTT.

This clonotype was recorded at least ten times. V gene TRBV29-1 combines with J gene TRBJ1-4; maybe TRBD1 (5 bases). The CDR3 consists of 12 residues. V shed 4 bases and J shed 6 bases, with 9 bases lying between them. Germline V gene sequence: CDR1 SQVTM, CDR2 ANQGSEA. CDR3 in DNA: TGCAGCGTTGTTCAGGGAGATGAAAAACTGTTTTTT. Its translation: CSVVQGDEKLFF.

This clonotype was recorded at least ten times. The V call is TRBV29-1, the J call TRBJ2-2; possibly TRBD1 or TRBD2 for D (6 bases each). This CDR3 has 16 residues. V was trimmed by 6 bases and J by 2 bases, leaving 19 bases between them. From germline, CDR1 is SQVTM and CDR2 ANQGSEA. CDR3 loop: CSVLDGGQVNTGELFF. CDR3 DNA: TGCAGCGTCCTAGATGGGGGGCAGGTCAACACCGGGGAGCTGTTTTTT.

The rearrangement links TRBV29-1 to TRBJ2-5, with D possibly TRBD2 on 5 matching bases. CDR1 and CDR2 (germline): SQVTM, ANQGSEA. The CDR3 consists of 13 residues. V lost 2 bases, J lost 5 bases, and 12 bases lay in between. CDR3 sequence (DNA): TGCAGCGTTGAAACTAGGGCCCTGGAGACCCAGTACTTC. It translates to CSVETRALETQYF.

The sample holds a few counts of this clonotype. This chain uses TRBV27 with TRBJ1-5; D might be TRBD1 (5 bases). This CDR3 comprises 14 residues. Trimming removed 5 bases from V and 6 bases from J, with 14 bases in between. CDR1 and CDR2 (germline): MNHEY, SMNVEV (reference sequence). The DNA of the CDR3 is TGTGCCAGCAGTGGGGGATCAGGAGGTCAGCCCCAGCATTTT. Its protein product is CASSGGSGGQPQHF.

J is TRBJ2-5 and V is TRBV11-2, with 8 bases aligning to TRBD2. With V trimmed by 5 bases and J by 5 bases, 10 bases remained unmatched. CDR1 is SGHAT, CDR2 FQNNGV, per germline. The CDR3 has 15 residues. The CDR3 spells CASSNLGGGMETQYF. The DNA of the CDR3 is TGTGCCAGCAGCAACCTCGGGGGGGGAATGGAGACCCAGTACTTC. Together with reference TRBV11-2 and TRBJ2-5, the CDR3 gives the full variable domain: EAGVAQSPRYKIIEKRQSVAFWCNPISGHATLYWYQQILGQGPKLLIQFQNNGVVDDSQLPKDRFSAERLKGVDSTLKIQPAKLEDSAVYLCASSNLGGGMETQYFGPGTRLLVL.

The chain links TRBV7-3 to TRBJ1-6, with D perhaps TRBD1 (5 bases). Germline CDR1 SGHTA, CDR2 FQGTGA. The V and J ends lost 6 bases and 7 bases respectively, with 16 bases between them. The CDR3 contains 15 residues. As DNA, the CDR3 is TGTGCCAGCAGTTCGGGACTAGCGGGGAATTCACCCCTCCACTTT. This sequence encodes CASSSGLAGNSPLHF.

This clonotype appeared once. The rearrangement uses TRBV7-2 and TRBJ2-7; D possibly uses TRBD1 or TRBD2 (6 bases each). There are 17 residues in the CDR3. V lost 5 bases to trimming and J lost 3 bases, with 23 bases between them. Germline CDR1 is SGHTA and CDR2 is FQGNSA. The CDR3 DNA follows: TGTGCCAGCAGCGTGCCCGCCACCGGGGGCGGTGACTACGAGCAGTACTTC. It yields the protein CASSVPATGGGDYEQYF.